What follows describes a single T cell receptor (beta chain). Which antigen it targets is not known. Per-base qualities were not stored, and no clone one base away is much larger. In the prospective study, participants were about 18 to 89 years old, resided in about two dozen geographic areas of the United States, and were enrolled through a virtual design. Cohort assignment in the prospective study relied on participant-reported clinical history from a screening survey and a study questionnaire. Each participant in the prospective study had whole blood, serum and a nasopharyngeal or oropharyngeal swab collected by mobile phlebotomists. Prospective study participants could optionally give additional blood draws and questionnaires over an approximately two-month period. Blood samples from the prospective study were shipped frozen or at room temperature prior to DNA extraction. This record comes from a study of blood T cell repertoires in COVID-19 (dated by TCRdb to the early 2020s). Regarding the complete study: Samples from collaborators originated in the United States, Italy and Spain and spanned both the acute and convalescent phases of COVID-19. A de-identified subject ID, COVID-19 status, age in years and sex were almost always included in the sample metadata. Where available, HLA class I and class II types were taken from metadata supplied by the sample provider and were not determined by assay-based typing. The samples were drawn from the first 160 participants of the ongoing ImmuneRACE study and from 1,254 subjects provided by 6 global collaborators. The repertoires were made available in a free public database intended to serve as a resource for research on the immune response to SARS-CoV-2. The prospective study material was composed of cDNA or gDNA derived from T cells, B-cell-depleted T cells, or PBMCs. Deeply sampled blood TCRbeta repertoires from subjects exposed to, actively infected with, or recovered from COVID-19 were included in the dataset. The paper's findings and limits, for the study overall: The quantity of clinical and demographic metadata differed by source and by participant and was supplied without curation.

TCRbeta CDR3 regions were amplified from genomic DNA by means of the immunoSEQ Assay, a bias-controlled multiplex PCR. The authors' analysis ran thus. Within the assay, amplification of reference gene primers was used to estimate how many nucleated cells each sample contained. To quantify the absolute abundance of each unique TCRbeta CDR3 rearrangement, sequence reads were collapsed and filtered. For each sample, productive Simpson clonality was calculated as the square root of Simpson's diversity index across productive rearrangements. The table comes from immuneACCESS by way of TCRdb, which keeps in-frame sequences with V and J called. Part of the clones is missing from these tables; in studies checked, under half for an unresolved V gene and the rest for unknown reasons. Clonal size and the V and J genes are those of that table, whereas D and trimming came from the DNA. Within this sample are around 420,000 clones, with roughly 90% of them counted one time only. More than 2% of the sample belongs to the ten largest clones.

The CDR3 runs 18 amino acids, cysteine and phenylalanine included. The CDR3 DNA has 54 bases and is translated from base 1. Sequences LGHNT (CDR1) and FRNRAP (CDR2) are obtained from the germline V gene. V is shortened by 0 bases, J by 5 bases, and the region joining them spans 19 bases. This clonotype was sampled from a woman in her thirties or forties with acute COVID-19. This sequence uses TRBV12-5 and TRBJ2-2, and possibly TRBD1, on 7 matching bases. Sequenced sample: PBMCs or T cells enriched from blood (not recorded which). The CDR3 region reads CASGLVRLEGATTGELFF. The nucleotides read TGTGCTAGTGGTTTGGTGCGGCTGGAGGGGGCGACTACCGGGGAGCTGTTTTTT.